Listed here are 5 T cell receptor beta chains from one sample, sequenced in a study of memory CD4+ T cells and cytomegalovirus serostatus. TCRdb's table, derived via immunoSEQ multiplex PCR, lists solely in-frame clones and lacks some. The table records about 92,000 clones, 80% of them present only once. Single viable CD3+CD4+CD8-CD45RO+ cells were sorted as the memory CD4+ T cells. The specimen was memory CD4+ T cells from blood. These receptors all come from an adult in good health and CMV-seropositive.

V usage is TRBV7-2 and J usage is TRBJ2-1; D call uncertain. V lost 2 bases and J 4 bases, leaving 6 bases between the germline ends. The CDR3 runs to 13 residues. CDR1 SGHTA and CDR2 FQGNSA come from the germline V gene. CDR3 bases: TGTGCCAGCAGCTTACAGAATTACAATGAGCAGTTCTTC. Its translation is CASSLQNYNEQFF.

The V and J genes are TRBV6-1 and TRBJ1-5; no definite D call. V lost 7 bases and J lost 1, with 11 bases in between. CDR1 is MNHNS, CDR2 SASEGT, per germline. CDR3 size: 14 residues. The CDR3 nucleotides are TGTGCCAGCAACCCGGCGGGGAGCAATCAGCCCCAGCATTTT. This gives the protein CASNPAGSNQPQHF.

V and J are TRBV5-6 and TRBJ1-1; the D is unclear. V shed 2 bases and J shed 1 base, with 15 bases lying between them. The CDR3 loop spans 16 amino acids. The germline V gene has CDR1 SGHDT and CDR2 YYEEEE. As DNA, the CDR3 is TGTGCCAGCAGCTTTTACGTGATCCGGGGGAACACTGAAGCTTTCTTT. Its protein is CASSFYVIRGNTEAFF.

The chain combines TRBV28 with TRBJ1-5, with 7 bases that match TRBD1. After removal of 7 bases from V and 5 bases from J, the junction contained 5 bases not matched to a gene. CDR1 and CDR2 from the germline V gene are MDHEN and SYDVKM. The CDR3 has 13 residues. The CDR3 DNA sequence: TGTGCCAGCACCAGGGGGAACGATCAGCCCCAGCATTTT. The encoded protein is CASTRGNDQPQHF.

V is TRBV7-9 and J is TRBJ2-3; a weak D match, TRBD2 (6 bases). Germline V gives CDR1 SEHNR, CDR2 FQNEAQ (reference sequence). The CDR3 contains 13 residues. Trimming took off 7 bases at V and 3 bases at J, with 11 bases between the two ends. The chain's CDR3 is CASKGRWTDTQYF. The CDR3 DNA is TGTGCCAGCAAGGGGAGGTGGACAGATACGCAGTATTTT.